The next 28 T cell receptor beta chains were all read from a single sample in a study of CXCR3-negative and CXCR3-positive naive CD8 T cells. Study outcomes and limitations: TRB CDR3 hydrophobicity was greater in CXCR3-positive naive cells than in CXCR3-negative naive cells.

Antigens of these TCRs are unknown. The authors prepared UMI-labeled TRB cDNA libraries by 5' RACE. Following a re-call of the 5' RACE reads, TCRdb has one entry per CDR3 protein and lacks DNA. This sample contains 150,000 to 180,000 distinct CDR3 sequences. Sequenced sample: naive CXCR3+ CD8+ T cells from blood. Subset: CD45RO-CCR7+CD27+CD95- naive CD8+ T cells expressing CXCR3 (TNR3+). The receptors here all came from a human donor in good health. Some clones in this sample may be carry-over from other donors' samples.

The chain uses TRBV5-1 and TRBJ2-1. This CDR3 contains 12 residues. CDR1 is SGHRS and CDR2 is YFSETQ in the germline V gene. CDR3 residues: CASSLVADEQFF.

This CDR3 is CASSTPLSGRSSYEQYF. The chain couples TRBV7-8 to TRBJ2-7; the D call of TRBD2 rests on TCRdb alone, since no DNA is present to check it. The CDR3 is 17 amino acids. CDR1 is SGHVS, CDR2 FQNEAQ, per germline.

The chain joins TRBV6-5 to TRBJ1-1; TCRdb's assignment of TRBD1 cannot be checked, as there is no DNA. Germline lookup yields CDR1 MNHEY and CDR2 SVGAGI. CDR3 length: 13 amino acids. The CDR3 protein is CASSGQPNTEAFF.

V and J are TRBV7-8 and TRBJ2-2; TCRdb outputs TRBD2, but without DNA this stays unchecked. This CDR3 region has 15 residues. Germline V gives CDR1 SGHVS, CDR2 FQNEAQ. This chain's CDR3 is CASSFRESYTGELFF.

This chain links TRBV29-1 with TRBJ2-3; TCRdb returns TRBD1, unconfirmable since there is no DNA. The length of the CDR3 is 14 residues. The germline V gene has CDR1 SQVTM and CDR2 ANQGSEA. The CDR3 here is CSVSPARVADTQYF.

The chain has TRBV5-6 and TRBJ2-7. This CDR3 has 15 residues. Germline lookup yields CDR1 SGHDT and CDR2 YYEEEE. CDR3 loop: CASSLHDRSSYEQYF.

This rearrangement joins TRBV13 to TRBJ2-3; TCRdb lists TRBD2, though no DNA is available to test this call. Looked up from germline, CDR1 is PRHDT and CDR2 is FYEKMQ (reference sequence). This CDR3 spans 16 amino acids. CDR3 protein: CASSLSSGGATDTQYF.

The chain couples TRBV4-1 to TRBJ2-1; TCRdb's D call, TRBD1, is unchecked because there is no DNA. The germline gives CDR1 MGHRA, CDR2 YSYEKL. This CDR3 spans 15 amino acids. CDR3 region: CASSQVTGRYNEQFF.

The chain couples TRBV5-6 to TRBJ2-3; absent DNA, TCRdb's TRBD2 call cannot be checked. This CDR3 is 13 amino acids long. Germline V gives CDR1 SGHDT, CDR2 YYEEEE. The CDR3: CASSLSGWDTQYF. Filled out from reference TRBV5-6 and TRBJ2-3, the complete variable domain reads DAGVTQSPTHLIKTRGQQVTLRCSPKSGHDTVSWYQQALGQGPQFIFQYYEEEERQRGNFPDRFSGHQFPNYSSELNVNALLLGDSALYLCASSLSGWDTQYFGPGTRLTVL.

The V and J genes are TRBV28 and TRBJ2-2. CDR3 size: 13 residues. Germline-derived CDR1 and CDR2 are MDHEN and SYDVKM. The CDR3 reads CASKNANTGELFF.

The J gene is TRBJ1-1, the V gene TRBV27; the TRBD1 assignment by TCRdb is unverifiable without DNA. The length of the CDR3 is 13 residues. The germline V gene has CDR1 MNHEY and CDR2 SMNVEV (reference sequence). The CDR3 is CASTGVSDTEAFF.

V is TRBV19 and J is TRBJ1-5. The germline gives CDR1 LNHDA, CDR2 SQIVND (reference sequence). CDR3 length: 15 amino acids. The chain's CDR3 is CASSTGTRGNQPQHF.

This chain links TRBV4-1 with TRBJ1-5; TCRdb names TRBD1, which stays unverified in the absence of DNA. Germline V gene sequence: CDR1 MGHRA, CDR2 YSYEKL. The CDR3 sequence is 18 residues long. The CDR3 loop reads CASSQDGNVVGSGQPQHF.

V gene TRBV7-9 combines with J gene TRBJ2-7; no DNA is available, so the TRBD1 call from TCRdb remains unchecked. The germline gives CDR1 SEHNR, CDR2 FQNEAQ (reference sequence). The CDR3 runs 12 residues. The CDR3 loop is CASSARSYEQYF.

The gene calls are TRBV27 and TRBJ2-5; as DNA is missing, the TRBD2 call by TCRdb cannot be tested. Germline lookup yields CDR1 MNHEY and CDR2 SMNVEV (reference sequence). The CDR3 sequence is 15 residues long. This CDR3 is CASSRLAGFQETQYF.

This chain joins TRBV28 and TRBJ2-1; the D call from TCRdb, TRBD2, cannot be confirmed without DNA. Germline V lookup: CDR1 MDHEN, CDR2 SYDVKM. The CDR3 runs 16 residues. The CDR3 sequence is CASQSEDRTSYNEQFF. Together with reference TRBV28 and TRBJ2-1, the CDR3 gives the full variable domain: DVKVTQSSRYLVKRTGEKVFLECVQDMDHENMFWYRQDPGLGLRLIYFSYDVKMKEKGDIPEGYSVSREKKERFSLILESASTNQTSMYLCASQSEDRTSYNEQFFGPGTRLTVL.

The chain links TRBV9 to TRBJ2-2; TCRdb proposes TRBD2, but this gene call is untestable without DNA. CDR3 length: 18 residues. Germline CDR1 and CDR2: SGDLS and YYNGEE. CDR3 region: CASSVDGSGRLRTGELFF. Supplemented by reference TRBV9 and TRBJ2-2, the full variable domain reads DSGVTQTPKHLITATGQRVTLRCSPRSGDLSVYWYQQSLDQGLQFLIQYYNGEERAKGNILERFSAQQFPDLHSELNLSSLELGDSALYFCASSVDGSGRLRTGELFFGEGSRLTVL.

CDR3 protein: CASSQFLAGVIGTAGELFF. The rearrangement joins TRBV4-1 to TRBJ2-2; no DNA is available, so the TRBD2 call from TCRdb remains unchecked. This CDR3 spans 19 amino acids. Germline CDR1 MGHRA, CDR2 YSYEKL.

This chain connects TRBV14 to TRBJ2-5; TCRdb picks TRBD2, but there is no DNA to check that call. This CDR3 spans 14 amino acids. Germline CDR1 is SGHDN and CDR2 is FVKESK. The CDR3 region is CASSQAGTTGTQYF.

J is TRBJ2-1 and V is TRBV2; there is no DNA to check the TCRdb D call of TRBD1. The CDR3 is made up of 14 amino acids. CDR1 is SNHLY and CDR2 is FYNNEI in the germline V gene. The CDR3 here is CASRIRGSHNEQFF.

J is TRBJ2-7 and V is TRBV13; there is no DNA to check the TCRdb D call of TRBD2. The germline CDR1 and CDR2 sequences are PRHDT and FYEKMQ (reference sequence). This CDR3 is 14 amino acids long. Here the CDR3 reads CASSFRGLLREQYF.

The chain joins TRBV27 to TRBJ1-1; TCRdb outputs TRBD1, but without DNA this stays unchecked. Germline V gene lookup returns CDR1 MNHEY and CDR2 SMNVEV (reference sequence). The CDR3 has 13 residues. CDR3 protein: CASSFGTITEAFF.

This chain connects TRBV28 to TRBJ2-1; the TRBD1 assignment by TCRdb is unverifiable without DNA. The germline CDR1 and CDR2 sequences are MDHEN and SYDVKM. This CDR3 region has 14 residues. The CDR3 loop is CTSKTGSSYNEQFF.

The chain is built from TRBV3-1 and TRBJ2-7; TCRdb designates TRBD1, a call that cannot be tested without DNA. From germline, CDR1 is LGHDT and CDR2 YNNKEL (reference sequence). The CDR3 totals 18 residues. The CDR3 is CASSQDTFSAGQGYEQYF.

CDR3 amino acids: CASISNQNYGYTF. The gene calls are TRBV28 and TRBJ1-2. CDR1 MDHEN and CDR2 SYDVKM come from the germline V gene. The CDR3 consists of 13 residues.

The rearrangement uses TRBV6-2 or TRBV6-3 and TRBJ2-3; the TCRdb D gene call, TRBD2, has no DNA to confirm it. The CDR3 spans 17 residues. Germline V gene data show CDR1 as MNHEY and CDR2 as SVGEGT. CDR3 protein: CASSPLGLAGGTDTQYF.

The V gene is TRBV27, the J gene TRBJ2-1; there is no DNA to check the TCRdb D call of TRBD1. The CDR3 has 19 residues. Germline V gene data show CDR1 as MNHEY and CDR2 as SMNVEV (reference sequence). CDR3 sequence: CASSPNILSTEFSYNEQFF.

The rearrangement uses TRBV7-7 and TRBJ1-1; the D call of TRBD1 rests on TCRdb alone, since no DNA is present to check it. The CDR3 spans 15 residues. Per the germline V gene, CDR1 is SSHAT and CDR2 is FNYEAQ (reference sequence). The CDR3 sequence is CASSLLPVGSTEAFF. The whole variable domain, remainder taken from reference TRBV7-7 and TRBJ1-1, is GAGVSQSPRYKVTKRGQDVTLRCDPISSHATLYWYQQALGQGPEFLTYFNYEAQPDKSGLPSDRFSAERPEGSISTLTIQRTEQRDSAMYRCASSLLPVGSTEAFFGQGTRLTVV.